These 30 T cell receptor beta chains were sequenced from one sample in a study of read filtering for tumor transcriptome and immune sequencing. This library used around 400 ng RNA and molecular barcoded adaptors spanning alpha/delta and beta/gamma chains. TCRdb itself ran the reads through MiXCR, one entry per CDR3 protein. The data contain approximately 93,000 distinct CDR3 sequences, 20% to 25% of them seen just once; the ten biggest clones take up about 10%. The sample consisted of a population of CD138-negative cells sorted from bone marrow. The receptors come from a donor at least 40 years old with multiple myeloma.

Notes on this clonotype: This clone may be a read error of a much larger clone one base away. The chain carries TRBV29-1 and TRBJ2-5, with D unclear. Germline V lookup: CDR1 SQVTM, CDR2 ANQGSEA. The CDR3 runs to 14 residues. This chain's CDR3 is CSVSIGRQEETQHF. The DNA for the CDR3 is TGCAGCGTTTCGATTGGGCGACAAGAAGAGACCCAGCACTTC.

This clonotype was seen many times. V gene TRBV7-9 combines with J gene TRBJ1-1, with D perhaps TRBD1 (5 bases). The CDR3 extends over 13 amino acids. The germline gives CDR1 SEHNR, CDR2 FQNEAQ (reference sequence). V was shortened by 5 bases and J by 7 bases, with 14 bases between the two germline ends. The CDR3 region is CASSEGTYREAFF. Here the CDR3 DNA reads TGTGCCAGCAGCGAAGGGACGTATCGTGAAGCTTTCTTT.

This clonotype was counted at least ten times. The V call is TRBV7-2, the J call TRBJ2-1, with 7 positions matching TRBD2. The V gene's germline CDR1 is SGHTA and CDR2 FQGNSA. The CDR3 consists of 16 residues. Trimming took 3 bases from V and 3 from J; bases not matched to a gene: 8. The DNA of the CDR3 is TGTGCCAGCAGCTTGACAAGCGGGAACATCTACAATGAGCAGTTCTTC. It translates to CASSLTSGNIYNEQFF. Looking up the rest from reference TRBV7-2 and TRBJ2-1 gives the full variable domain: GAGVSQSPSNKVTEKGKDVELRCDPISGHTALYWYRQSLGQGLEFLIYFQGNSAPDKSGLPSDRFSAERTGGSVSTLTIQRTQQEDSAVYLCASSLTSGNIYNEQFFGPGTRLTVL.

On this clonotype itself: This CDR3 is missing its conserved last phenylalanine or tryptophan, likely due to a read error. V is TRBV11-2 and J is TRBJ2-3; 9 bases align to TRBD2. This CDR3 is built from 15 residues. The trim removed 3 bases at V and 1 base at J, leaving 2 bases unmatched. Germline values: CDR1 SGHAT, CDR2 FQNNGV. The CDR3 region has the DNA TGTGCCAGCAGCTTTAGCGGGGGCGGCACAGATACGCAGTATTCT. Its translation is CASSFSGGGTDTQYS.

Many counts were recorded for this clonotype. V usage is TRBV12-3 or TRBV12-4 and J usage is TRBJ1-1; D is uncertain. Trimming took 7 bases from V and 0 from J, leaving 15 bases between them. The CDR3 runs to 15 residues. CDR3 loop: CASTYRREMNTEAFF. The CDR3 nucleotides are TGTGCCAGCACTTATCGGAGGGAAATGAACACTGAAGCTTTCTTT.

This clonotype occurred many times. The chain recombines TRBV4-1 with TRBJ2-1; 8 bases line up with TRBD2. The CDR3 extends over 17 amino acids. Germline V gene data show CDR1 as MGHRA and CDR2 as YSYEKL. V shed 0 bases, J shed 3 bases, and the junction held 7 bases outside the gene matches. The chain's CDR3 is CASSQDPGGANYNEQFF. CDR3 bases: TGCGCCAGCAGCCAAGATCCCGGGGGGGCTAACTACAATGAGCAGTTCTTC.

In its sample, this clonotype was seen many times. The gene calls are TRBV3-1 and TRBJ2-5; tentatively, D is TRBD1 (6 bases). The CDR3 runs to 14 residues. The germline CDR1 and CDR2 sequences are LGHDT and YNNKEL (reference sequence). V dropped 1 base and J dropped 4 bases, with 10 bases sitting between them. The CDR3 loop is CASSQAQGPETQYF. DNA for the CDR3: TGTGCCAGCAGCCAAGCTCAGGGGCCAGAGACCCAGTACTTC.

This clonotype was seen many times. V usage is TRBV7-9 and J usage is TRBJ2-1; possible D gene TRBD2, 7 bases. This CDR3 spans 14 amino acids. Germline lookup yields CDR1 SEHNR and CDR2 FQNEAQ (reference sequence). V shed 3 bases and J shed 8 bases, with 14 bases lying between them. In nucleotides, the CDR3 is TGTGCCAGCAGCTTGGGGGGGGGCCTCGATGAGCAGTTCTTC. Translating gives CASSLGGGLDEQFF.

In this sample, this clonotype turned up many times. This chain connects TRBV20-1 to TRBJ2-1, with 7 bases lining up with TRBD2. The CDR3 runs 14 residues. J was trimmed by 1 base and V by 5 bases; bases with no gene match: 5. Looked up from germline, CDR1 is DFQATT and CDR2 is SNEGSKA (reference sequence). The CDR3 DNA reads TGCAGTGCTGTCAGCGGGGAGTCCTACAATGAGCAGTTCTTC. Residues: CSAVSGESYNEQFF.

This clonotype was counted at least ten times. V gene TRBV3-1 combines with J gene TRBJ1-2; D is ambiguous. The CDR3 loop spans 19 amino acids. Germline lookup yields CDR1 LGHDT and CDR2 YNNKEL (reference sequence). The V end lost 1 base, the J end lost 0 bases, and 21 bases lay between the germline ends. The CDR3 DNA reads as TGTGCCAGCAGCCAAGGGACGGCTGGAGTAACGGCTTCTAACTATGGCTACACCTTC. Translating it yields CASSQGTAGVTASNYGYTF.

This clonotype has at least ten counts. The CDR3 loop is CASTYSGVQETQYF. The DNA for the CDR3 is TGCGCCAGCACCTATTCCGGGGTCCAAGAGACCCAGTACTTC. V is TRBV5-1 and J is TRBJ2-5; D may be TRBD2 (5 bases). Between the trimmed V and J ends, which lost 6 bases and 1 base, there was a span of 13 bases. Looked up from germline, CDR1 is SGHRS and CDR2 is YFSETQ. The CDR3 is 14 amino acids.

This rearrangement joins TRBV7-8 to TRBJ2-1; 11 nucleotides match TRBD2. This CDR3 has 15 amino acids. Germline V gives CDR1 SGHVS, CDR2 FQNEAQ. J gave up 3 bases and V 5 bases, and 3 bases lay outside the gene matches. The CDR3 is CASSAGLAVYNEQFF. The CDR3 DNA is TGTGCCAGCAGCGCGGGACTAGCGGTCTACAATGAGCAGTTCTTC.

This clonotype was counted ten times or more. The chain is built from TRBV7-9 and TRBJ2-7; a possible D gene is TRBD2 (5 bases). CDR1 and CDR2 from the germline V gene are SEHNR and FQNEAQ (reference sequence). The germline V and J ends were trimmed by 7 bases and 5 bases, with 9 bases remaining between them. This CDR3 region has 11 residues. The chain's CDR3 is CASTRGNEQYF. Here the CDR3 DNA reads TGTGCCAGCACCCGGGGAAACGAGCAGTACTTC.

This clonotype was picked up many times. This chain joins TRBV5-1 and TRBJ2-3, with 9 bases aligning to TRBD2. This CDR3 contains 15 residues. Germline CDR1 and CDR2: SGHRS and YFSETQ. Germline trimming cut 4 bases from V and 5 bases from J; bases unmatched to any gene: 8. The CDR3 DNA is TGCGCCAGCAGCCCGCGGGGGGGGCCCGAAGATACGCAGTATTTT. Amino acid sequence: CASSPRGGPEDTQYF.

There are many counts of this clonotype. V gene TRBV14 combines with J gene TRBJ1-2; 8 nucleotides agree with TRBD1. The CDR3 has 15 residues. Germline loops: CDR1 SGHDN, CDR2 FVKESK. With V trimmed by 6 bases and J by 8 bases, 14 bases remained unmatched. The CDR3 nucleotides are TGTGCCAGCAGTCCCGTTGGACAGGGACAAGGAGGCTACACCTTC. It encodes CASSPVGQGQGGYTF. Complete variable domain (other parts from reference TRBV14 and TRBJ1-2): EAGVTQFPSHSVIEKGQTVTLRCDPISGHDNLYWYRRVMGKEIKFLLHFVKESKQDESGMPNNRFLAERTGGTYSTLKVQPAELEDSGVYFCASSPVGQGQGGYTFGSGTRLTVV.

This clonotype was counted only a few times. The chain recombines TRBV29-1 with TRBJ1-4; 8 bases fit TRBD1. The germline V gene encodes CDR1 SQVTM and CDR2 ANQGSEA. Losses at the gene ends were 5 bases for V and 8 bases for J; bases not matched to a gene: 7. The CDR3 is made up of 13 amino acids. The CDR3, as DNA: TGCAGCGTTCGGACAGGGATCGGGGAAAAACTGTTTTTT. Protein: CSVRTGIGEKLFF.

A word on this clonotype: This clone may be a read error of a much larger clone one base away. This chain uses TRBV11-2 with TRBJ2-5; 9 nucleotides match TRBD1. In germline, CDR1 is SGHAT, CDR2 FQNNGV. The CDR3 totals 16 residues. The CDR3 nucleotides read TGTGACAGCAGCTTCACCCGGACAGGGGTGGAGGAGACCCAGTACTTC. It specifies CDSSFTRTGVEETQYF.

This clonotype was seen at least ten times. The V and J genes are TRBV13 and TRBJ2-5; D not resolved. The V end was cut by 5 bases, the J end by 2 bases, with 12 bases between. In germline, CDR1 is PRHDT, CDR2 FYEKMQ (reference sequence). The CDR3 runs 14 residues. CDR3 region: CASSGGMIQETQYF. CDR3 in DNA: TGTGCCAGCAGCGGTGGGATGATTCAAGAGACCCAGTACTTC. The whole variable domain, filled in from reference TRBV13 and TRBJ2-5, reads AAGVIQSPRHLIKEKRETATLKCYPIPRHDTVYWYQQGPGQDPQFLISFYEKMQSDKGSIPDRFSAQQFSDYHSELNMSSLELGDSALYFCASSGGMIQETQYFGPGTRLLVL.

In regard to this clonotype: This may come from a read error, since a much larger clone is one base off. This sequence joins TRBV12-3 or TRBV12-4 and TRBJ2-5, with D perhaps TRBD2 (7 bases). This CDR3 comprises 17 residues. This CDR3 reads CASSLASGGGPRETQHF. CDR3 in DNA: TGTGCCAGCAGTTTAGCCTCGGGTGGGGGGCCGCGGGAGACCCAGCACTTC.

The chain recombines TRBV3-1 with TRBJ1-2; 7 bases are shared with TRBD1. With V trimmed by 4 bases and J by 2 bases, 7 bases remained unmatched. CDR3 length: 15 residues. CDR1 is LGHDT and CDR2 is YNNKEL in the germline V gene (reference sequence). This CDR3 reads CASSLQRRGNYGYTF. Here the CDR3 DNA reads TGTGCCAGCAGCCTTCAACGCAGGGGGAACTATGGCTACACCTTC.

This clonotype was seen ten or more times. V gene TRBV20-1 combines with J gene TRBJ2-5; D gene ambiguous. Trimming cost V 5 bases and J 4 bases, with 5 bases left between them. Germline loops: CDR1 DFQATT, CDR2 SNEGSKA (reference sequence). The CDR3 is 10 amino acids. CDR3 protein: CSAFRETQYF. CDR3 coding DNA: TGCAGTGCTTTTCGAGAGACCCAGTACTTC.

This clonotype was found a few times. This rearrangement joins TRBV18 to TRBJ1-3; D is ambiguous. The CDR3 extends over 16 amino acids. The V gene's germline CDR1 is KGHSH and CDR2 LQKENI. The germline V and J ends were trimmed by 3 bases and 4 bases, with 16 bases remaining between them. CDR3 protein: CASSPRTPAGGNTIYF. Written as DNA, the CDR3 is TGTGCCAGCTCACCCCGAACTCCGGCGGGAGGAAACACCATATATTTT.

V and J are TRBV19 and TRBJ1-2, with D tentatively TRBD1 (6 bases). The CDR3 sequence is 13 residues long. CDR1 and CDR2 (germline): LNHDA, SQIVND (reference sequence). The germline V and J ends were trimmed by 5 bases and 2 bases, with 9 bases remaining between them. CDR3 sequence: CASSLDSNYGYTF. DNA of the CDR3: TGTGCCAGTAGTCTGGACAGCAACTATGGCTACACCTTC.

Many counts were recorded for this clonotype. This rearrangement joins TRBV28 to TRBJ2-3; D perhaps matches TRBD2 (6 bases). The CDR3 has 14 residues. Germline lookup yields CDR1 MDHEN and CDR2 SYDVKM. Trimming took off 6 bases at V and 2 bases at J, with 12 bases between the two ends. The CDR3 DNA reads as TGTGCCAGCAGCCTTAGCGGATCCACAGATACGCAGTATTTT. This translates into CASSLSGSTDTQYF.

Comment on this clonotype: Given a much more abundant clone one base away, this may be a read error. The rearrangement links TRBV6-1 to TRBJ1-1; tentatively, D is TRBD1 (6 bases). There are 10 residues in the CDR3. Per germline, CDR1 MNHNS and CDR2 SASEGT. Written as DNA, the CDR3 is TGTGCCAGCACCGACAGGAGGGCTTGCTTT. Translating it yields CASTDRRACF.

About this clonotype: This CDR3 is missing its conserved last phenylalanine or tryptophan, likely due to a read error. Here the CDR3 reads CASSSGQGFYNSPLHS. Written as DNA, the CDR3 is TGTGCCAGCAGCTCGGGACAGGGGTTCTATAACTCACCCCTCCACTCT. The chain has TRBV11-1 and TRBJ1-6; 10 positions match TRBD1. Per germline, CDR1 SGHAT and CDR2 FQDESV (reference sequence). CDR3 size: 16 residues.

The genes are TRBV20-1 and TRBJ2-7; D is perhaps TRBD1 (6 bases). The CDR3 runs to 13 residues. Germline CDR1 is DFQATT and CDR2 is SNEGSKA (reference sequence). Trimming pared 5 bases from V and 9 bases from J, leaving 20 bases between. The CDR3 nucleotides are TGCAGTGCTTTAAATGGACAGACCCTCGGGCAGTACTTC. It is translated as CSALNGQTLGQYF.

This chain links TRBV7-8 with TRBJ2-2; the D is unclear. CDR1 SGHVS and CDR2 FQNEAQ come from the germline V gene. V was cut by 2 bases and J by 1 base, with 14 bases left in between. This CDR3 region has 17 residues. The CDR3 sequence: CASSLRPAAVNTGELFF. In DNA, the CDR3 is TGTGCCAGCAGCTTAAGGCCGGCCGCAGTGAACACCGGGGAGCTGTTTTTT.

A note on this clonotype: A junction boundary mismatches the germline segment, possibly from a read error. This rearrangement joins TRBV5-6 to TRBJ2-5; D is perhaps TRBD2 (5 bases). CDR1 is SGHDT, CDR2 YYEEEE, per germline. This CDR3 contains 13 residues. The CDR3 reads CASRLGGQETQYF. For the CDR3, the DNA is TGTGCCAGCCGCTTAGGCGGGCAAGAGACCCAGTACTTC. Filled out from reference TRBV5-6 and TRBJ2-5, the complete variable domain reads DAGVTQSPTHLIKTRGQQVTLRCSPKSGHDTVSWYQQALGQGPQFIFQYYEEEERQRGNFPDRFSGHQFPNYSSELNVNALLLGDSALYLCASRLGGQETQYFGPGTRLLVL.

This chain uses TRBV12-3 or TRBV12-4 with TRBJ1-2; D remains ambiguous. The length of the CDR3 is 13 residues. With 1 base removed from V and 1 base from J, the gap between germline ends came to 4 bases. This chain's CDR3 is CASSLGDNYGYTF. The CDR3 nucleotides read TGTGCCAGCAGTTTAGGGGATAACTATGGCTACACCTTC.